The clone carrying this T cell receptor beta chain was picked up many times. The antigen remains unidentified. CVID and control samples used equivalent genomic DNA input. Using immunoSEQ multiplex PCR, the repertoire was profiled, and TCRdb retains in-frame clones only, with some absent. The sample is made up of around 45,000 clones, none counted only once. These data are taken from a study of T cell clonality in common variable immunodeficiency. Study findings and constraints: CVID patient heterogeneity limited repertoire-clinical complication correlations.

The sequence was obtained from a person aged 18 to 70 in good health. Sequencing used peripheral blood mononuclear cells.

The CDR3 is CASSGLAGTDTQYF. The CDR3 bases that were read are TGTGCCAGCAGCGGACTAGCGGGCACAGATACG. V gene TRBV2 combines with J gene TRBJ2-3; 10 bases fit TRBD2. From the germline J gene comes the end of the CDR3, since the read stops 3 residues before it. Germline-derived CDR1 and CDR2 are SNHLY and FYNNEI. V gave up 6 bases and J gave up 1 base; unmatched junction bases: 1. The CDR3 is 14 residues long.